Listed below are T cell receptor beta chains from one sample, sequenced in a study of cytomegalovirus exposure and HLA in healthy donors. Produced via immunoSEQ multiplex PCR; TCRdb's table is partial and in-frame only. The sample records over 75,000 clones, about 79% being singletons. Sequencing input: PBMCs. The source is a female donor in good health and CMV-seronegative. The CDR3 runs from the conserved cysteine through the conserved F or W. A D gene is named only where the DNA matches it firmly. The size of a clone is reported for some rows only, either as once, few or many, or as a class for expanded clones.

j_call | d_call | v_call | clone_size | cdr3_nt | cdr3_aa
TRBJ2-1 | TRBD2 | TRBV28 | NA | TGTGCCAGCAGTCGCGGGAGGTCTGACTACAATGAGCAGTTCTTC | CASSRGRSDYNEQFF
TRBJ1-5 | TRBD1 | TRBV28 | NA | TGTGCCAGCAGTTCTCCGACAGGGGTGGGTCAGCCCCAGCATTTT | CASSSPTGVGQPQHF
TRBJ1-2 | TRBD1 | TRBV19 | NA | TGTGCCAGTAGTATAGATCGGGACAGGATGGGGTATGGCTACACCTTC | CASSIDRDRMGYGYTF
TRBJ1-4 | TRBD1 | TRBV2 | NA | TGTGCCAGCAGCCCGGGACAGGGTTATGAAAAACTGTTTTTT | CASSPGQGYEKLFF
TRBJ2-1 | TRBD1 | TRBV10-1 | NA | TGCGCCAGCAGTGCAGGGGGAACTTCCTACAATGAGCAGTTCTTC | CASSAGGTSYNEQFF
TRBJ2-3 | TRBD2 | TRBV10-1 | few | TGCGCCAGCAGTGAGTTAGCGGGGCTTAGCACAGATACGCAGTATTTT | CASSELAGLSTDTQYF
TRBJ2-3 | TRBD1 | TRBV5-1 | NA | TGCGCCAGCAGCTTAAATACAGGGGCGACCTTAGATACGCAGTATTTT | CASSLNTGATLDTQYF
TRBJ2-1 | NA | TRBV2 | NA | TGTGCCAGCAGTTCCAGGGGACCATACAATGAGCAGTTCTTC | CASSSRGPYNEQFF
TRBJ2-5 | NA | TRBV7-9 | NA | TGTGCCAGCAGCTTAGCGGCAGCGGCGGGCGAGACCCAGTACTTC | CASSLAAAAGETQYF
TRBJ2-1 | NA | TRBV21-1 | few | TGTGCCAGCAGCAAAGCTAAGCGGAACTACGCCCATGAGCAGTTCTTC | CASSKAKRNYAHEQFF
TRBJ1-2 | NA | TRBV9 | few | TGTGCCAGCAGCGTAGGGACAGAAACCTATGGCTACACCTTC | CASSVGTETYGYTF
TRBJ2-3 | TRBD2 | TRBV7-2 | NA | TGTGCCAGCGAAAGTAGCGGGAATACGCAGTATTTT | CASESSGNTQYF
TRBJ1-1 | TRBD1 | TRBV19 | NA | TGTGCCAGTAGTATTATCTCAGGGGGCGGCACTGAAGCTTTCTTT | CASSIISGGGTEAFF
TRBJ2-1 | TRBD2 | TRBV27 | once | TGTGCCAGCAGTTCGCTAGCGGGAGTGACCTACAATGAGCAGTTCTTC | CASSSLAGVTYNEQFF
TRBJ2-5 | NA | TRBV5-1 | NA | TGCGCCAGCAGCTTCGAGGGTGAGGAGACCCAGTACTTC | CASSFEGEETQYF
TRBJ2-1 | TRBD2 | TRBV4-1 | NA | TGCGCCAGCAGCCAAGTCGGTCAGCGGGGGGTGGTAAATGAGCAGTTCTTC | CASSQVGQRGVVNEQFF
TRBJ2-5 | TRBD2 | TRBV7-2 | NA | TGTGCCAGCAGCCGGGGGGGGGAAGAGACCCAGTACTTC | CASSRGGEETQYF
TRBJ2-1 | NA | TRBV6-6 | NA | TGTGCCAGCAGTGAGCGAAATGAGCAGTTCTTC | CASSERNEQFF
TRBJ1-5 | TRBD1 | TRBV7-2 | NA | TGTGCCAGCAGTTGGGACAGGGAGGGAAGGAGCAATCAGCCCCAGCATTTT | CASSWDREGRSNQPQHF
TRBJ2-1 | TRBD2 | TRBV18 | few | TGTGCCAGCTCACCTATGGTAGCGGGAGGTAGTGGTGAGCAGTTCTTC | CASSPMVAGGSGEQFF
TRBJ1-2 | NA | TRBV29-1 | NA | TGCAGCGTTCTTGACCCAAGCGCTAACTATGGCTACACCTTC | CSVLDPSANYGYTF
TRBJ1-1 | NA | TRBV5-4 | NA | TGTGCCAGCAGCTTGCAGGGTAACACTGAAGCTTTCTTT | CASSLQGNTEAFF
TRBJ1-1 | NA | TRBV9 | NA | TGTGCCAGCAGCGACCAGACAGGGAACACTGAAGCTTTCTTT | CASSDQTGNTEAFF
TRBJ1-4 | NA | TRBV28 | NA | TGTGCCAGCAGCACCATGGGGGGAAGGGGCGAAAAACTGTTTTTT | CASSTMGGRGEKLFF
TRBJ1-5 | NA | TRBV4-1 | NA | TGCGCCAGCAGCTCCCTGGGGCAGGGCGTCAGCAATCAGCCCCAGCATTTT | CASSSLGQGVSNQPQHF